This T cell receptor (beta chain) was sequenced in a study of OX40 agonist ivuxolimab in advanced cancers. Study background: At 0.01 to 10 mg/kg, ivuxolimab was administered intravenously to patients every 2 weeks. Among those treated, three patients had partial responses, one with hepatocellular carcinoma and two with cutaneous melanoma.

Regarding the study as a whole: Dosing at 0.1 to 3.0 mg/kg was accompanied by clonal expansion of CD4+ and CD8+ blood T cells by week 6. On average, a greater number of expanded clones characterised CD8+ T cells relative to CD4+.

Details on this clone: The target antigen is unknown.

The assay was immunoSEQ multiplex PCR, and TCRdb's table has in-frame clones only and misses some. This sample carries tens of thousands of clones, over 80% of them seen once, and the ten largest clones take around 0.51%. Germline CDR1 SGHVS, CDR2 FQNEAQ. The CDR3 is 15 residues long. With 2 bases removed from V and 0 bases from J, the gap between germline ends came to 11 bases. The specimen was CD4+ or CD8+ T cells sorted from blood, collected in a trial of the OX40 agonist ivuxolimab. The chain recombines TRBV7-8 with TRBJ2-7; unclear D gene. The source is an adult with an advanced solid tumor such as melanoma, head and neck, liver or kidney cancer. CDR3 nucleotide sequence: TGTGCCAGCAGCTTATACGGCGGCGTCTCCTACGAGCAGTACTTC. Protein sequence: CASSLYGGVSYEQYF. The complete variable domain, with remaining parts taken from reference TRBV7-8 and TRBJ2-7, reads GAGVSQSPRYKVAKRGQDVALRCDPISGHVSLFWYQQALGQGPEFLTYFQNEAQLDKSGLPSDRFFAERPEGSVSTLKIQRTQQEDSAVYLCASSLYGGVSYEQYFGPGTRLTVT.